Reported below is one T cell receptor beta chain. This CDR3 spans 13 amino acids. Measured with immunoSEQ multiplex PCR; TCRdb has only the in-frame clones, and not every one. The sample lists 700,000 or so clones, 55% to 75% occurring once. This sample is part of a study of shared clonotypes between healthy human individuals. Sequenced input: memory CD4+ T cells sorted from blood. Stated subset: CD45RA-negative fraction. The TCR comes from a woman in her 30s in good health. The chain carries TRBV23-1 and TRBJ2-5, with D tentatively TRBD2 (6 bases). TRBV23-1 is an open reading frame, and its role is uncertain. As DNA, the CDR3 is TGCGCAGGACTAATAGCGGTCCAAGAGACCCAGTACTTC. Its translation: CAGLIAVQETQYF.